The 10 T cell receptor beta chains presented below share a single source sample, sequenced in a study of control samples from healthy donors and cancer patients. TCRdb's table, derived via immunoSEQ multiplex PCR, lists solely in-frame clones and lacks some. The sample shows some 150,000 clones, 93% of them seen only once. Sequenced input: blood. The receptors stem from a woman aged 60-75 years in good health.

The chain recombines TRBV7-9 with TRBJ1-1; 7 bases agree with TRBD1. CDR1 is SEHNR, CDR2 FQNEAQ, per germline (reference sequence). Unmatched junction bases numbered 4, after V lost 5 bases and J lost 1 base. The CDR3 consists of 14 residues. CDR3 loop: CASSPNRGNTEAFF. CDR3 sequence (DNA): TGTGCCAGCAGCCCTAACAGGGGGAACACTGAAGCTTTCTTT.

The chain recombines TRBV7-8 with TRBJ1-6; TRBD1 aligns across 9 bases. CDR1 is SGHVS and CDR2 is FQNEAQ in the germline V gene. The ends lost 2 bases at V and 6 bases at J; junction bases unmatched: 5. The CDR3 runs 16 residues. The CDR3 here is CASSLNRGRGNSPLHF. The CDR3 nucleotides are TGTGCCAGCAGCTTAAACAGGGGGCGGGGTAATTCACCCCTCCACTTT.

The chain carries TRBV7-2 and TRBJ1-1; perhaps TRBD1 as D (5 bases). Trimming cost V 6 bases and J 3 bases, with 14 bases left between them. The germline V gene encodes CDR1 SGHTA and CDR2 FQGNSA. The CDR3 consists of 14 residues. CDR3 sequence: CASRAGADHTEAFF. The CDR3 nucleotides read TGTGCCAGCAGAGCCGGGGCAGACCACACTGAAGCTTTCTTT. The entire variable domain, with the rest obtained from reference TRBV7-2 and TRBJ1-1, is as follows: GAGVSQSPSNKVTEKGKDVELRCDPISGHTALYWYRQSLGQGLEFLIYFQGNSAPDKSGLPSDRFSAERTGGSVSTLTIQRTQQEDSAVYLCASRAGADHTEAFFGQGTRLTVV.

This chain joins TRBV27 and TRBJ1-6; a possible D gene is TRBD1 (6 bases). Germline CDR1 reads MNHEY; CDR2 reads SMNVEV (reference sequence). V was trimmed by 5 bases and J by 7 bases, leaving 15 bases between them. CDR3 size: 15 residues. The CDR3 DNA follows: TGTGCCAGCAGTACACAGGGAGACGGCAATTCACCCCTCCACTTT. Protein product: CASSTQGDGNSPLHF.

Notes on this clone: One end of the junction fails to match germline, which may point to a read error. V usage is TRBV5-5 and J usage is TRBJ1-1; TRBD1 is a possible D gene (5 bases). The CDR3 covers 14 residues. CDR1 and CDR2 (germline): SGHKS, YYEKEE (reference sequence). CDR3 DNA sequence: TGTGCCAGCAGTTTTTATCCACGGGGACCTGAAGCCTTCTTT. It encodes CASSFYPRGPEAFF.

The chain uses TRBV18 and TRBJ2-3, with D perhaps matching TRBD2 (7 bases). V was shortened by 6 bases and J by 1 base, with 14 bases between the two germline ends. The germline V gene encodes CDR1 KGHSH and CDR2 LQKENI. This CDR3 is built from 15 residues. CDR3 sequence: CASSKGGLGTDTQYF. DNA for the CDR3: TGTGCCAGCTCGAAGGGGGGGTTGGGCACAGATACGCAGTATTTT.

The V call is TRBV28, the J call TRBJ1-1, with 12 bases lining up with TRBD1. Germline loops: CDR1 MDHEN, CDR2 SYDVKM. This CDR3 has 18 residues. After removal of 8 bases from V and 4 bases from J, the junction contained 17 bases not matched to a gene. The CDR3 loop is CASALPGTGGFYGTEAFF. The DNA for the CDR3 is TGTGCCAGCGCCCTCCCCGGGACAGGGGGCTTCTACGGCACTGAAGCTTTCTTT.

This clone turned up a few times. The chain couples TRBV10-1 to TRBJ2-2; no definite D call. Trimming took 0 bases from V and 5 from J, leaving 4 bases between them. CDR3 length: 13 amino acids. The germline gives CDR1 WNHNN, CDR2 SYGVQD (reference sequence). The DNA for the CDR3 is TGCGCCAGCAGTGAGTCAGGGACCGGGGAGCTGTTTTTT. It translates to CASSESGTGELFF.

The chain uses TRBV6-5 and TRBJ2-6, with D possibly matching TRBD1 (6 bases). Germline CDR1 MNHEY, CDR2 SVGAGI. Trimming shortened V by 4 bases and J by 0 bases, and 10 bases separated the two germline ends. The CDR3 sequence is 16 residues long. CDR3 residues: CASSSTGSSGANVLTF. In nucleotides, the CDR3 is TGTGCCAGCAGTTCCACAGGGAGCTCTGGGGCCAACGTCCTGACTTTC.

This chain links TRBV5-4 with TRBJ2-5; tentatively, D is TRBD1 (5 bases). The CDR3 runs to 14 residues. The V end lost 0 bases, the J end lost 4 bases, and 10 bases lay between the germline ends. The germline V gene encodes CDR1 SGHNT and CDR2 YYREEE (reference sequence). The CDR3 loop is CASSLGGWGETQYF. DNA for the CDR3: TGTGCCAGCAGCTTGGGGGGCTGGGGAGAGACCCAGTACTTC.